This TCR beta chain was captured in a study of technical replicates of blood from a handful of donors. Sequencing used immunoSEQ multiplex PCR; TCRdb keeps in-frame clones, though not all of them. The sample lists 35,000 to 50,000 clones, 96% occurring once. Germline values: CDR1 SGHVS, CDR2 FNYEAQ. With V trimmed by 2 bases and J by 4 bases, 5 bases remained unmatched. This CDR3 has 16 residues. This sequence was found in a human donor in good health. Sample: T cells isolated from PBMCs. This chain links TRBV7-6 with TRBJ2-3, with 11 positions matching TRBD2. In DNA form, the CDR3 reads TGTGCCAGCAGCTTATCTAGCGGGAGGCCCCCAGATACGCAGTATTTT. This gives the protein CASSLSSGRPPDTQYF.